One sample yielded the 28 T cell receptor beta chains listed below, sequenced in a study of vaccination effects on CD4 cells after COVID-19 (dated by TCRdb to 2022 to 2024). No cognate antigen is known for these TCRs. To identify antigen-specific CD4+ T cell clonotypes by their expansion, the ViraFEST assay first stimulated PBMC with viral peptide pools and then applied TCR sequencing. After less than 13 days of culture, CD4+ T cells were isolated with the EasySep CD4+ T cell isolation kit. The library relied on the immunoSEQ multiplex PCR assay. The table was pulled from immuneACCESS by TCRdb, which kept in-frame rearrangements only. Such tables lose some clones; where checked, under half of the loss comes from unresolved V genes, and the rest has no known cause. The sample records some 79,000 clones, roughly 80% of which are singletons. The ten largest clones capture approximately 2% of the sample.

Sequencing was performed on CD4+ T cells from PBMCs cultured with HCoV-229E spike peptides, taken before COVID-19 vaccination. The sample's cell subset or site label, in plain terms: HCoV-229E spike overlapping peptide pool stimulation. Source of these receptors: a human donor who received a COVID-19 vaccine.

The chain recombines TRBV6-5 with TRBJ2-5; tentative D call: TRBD1 (6 bases). With 5 bases removed from V and 5 bases from J, the gap between germline ends came to 15 bases. This CDR3 contains 14 residues. CDR1 and CDR2 from the germline V gene are MNHEY and SVGAGI. The CDR3 coding sequence is TGTGCCAGCAGTCGCCGGGACAATAAGGAGACCCAGTACTTC. This translates into CASSRRDNKETQYF.

This clone was seen only once. The genes are TRBV24-1 and TRBJ2-1; the D is unclear. CDR3 length: 15 residues. Trimming left V 5 bases short and J 8 bases short, with 18 bases between. Germline V CDR1 and CDR2: KGHDR, SFDVKD. The CDR3 sequence: CATSGRGELRDEQFF. The CDR3 nucleotides read TGTGCCACCAGTGGAAGAGGCGAACTAAGGGATGAGCAGTTCTTC.

V and J are TRBV6-5 and TRBJ1-4; perhaps TRBD1 as D (6 bases). Trimming took off 6 bases at V and 5 bases at J, with 10 bases between the two ends. This CDR3 contains 13 residues. Per the germline V gene, CDR1 is MNHEY and CDR2 is SVGAGI. The CDR3 nucleotides are TGTGCCAGCAGACCCGGACAGAATGAAAAACTGTTTTTT. Encoded protein: CASRPGQNEKLFF.

The chain has TRBV3-1 (or the pseudogene TRBV3-2) and TRBJ2-1, with 8 bases fitting TRBD2. Trimming removed 4 bases from V and 4 bases from J; junction bases left unmatched: 9. The CDR3 totals 16 residues. Germline CDR1 and CDR2: LGHDT and YNNKEL (reference sequence). The CDR3 coding sequence is TGTGCCAGCAGCCCCCAAGAGTTAGCGGGGTACAATGAGCAGTTCTTC. This encodes CASSPQELAGYNEQFF.

This clone was seen a few times. The chain is built from TRBV30 and TRBJ2-5, with D tentatively TRBD1 (6 bases). This CDR3 has 14 amino acids. From germline, CDR1 is GTSNPN and CDR2 SVGIG (reference sequence). V lost 0 bases and J lost 7, with 15 bases in between. DNA of the CDR3: TGTGCCTGGAGTGTACATGGGGGCCGGGGGACCCAGTACTTC. Translating it yields CAWSVHGGRGTQYF.

The chain is built from TRBV7-3 and TRBJ1-2; 10 positions match TRBD1. Germline V lookup: CDR1 SGHTA, CDR2 FQGTGA. With V trimmed by 5 bases and J by 5 bases, 2 bases remained unmatched. CDR3 length: 13 amino acids. The CDR3 DNA reads as TGTGCCAGCAGCGGGGACAGGGGTTATGGCTACACCTTC. Translated: CASSGDRGYGYTF.

The chain links TRBV7-6 to TRBJ2-5; possibly TRBD1 for D (8 bases). V was cut by 0 bases and J by 4 bases, with 12 bases left in between. The CDR3 runs 15 residues. CDR1 SGHVS and CDR2 FNYEAQ come from the germline V gene. The CDR3 region is CASSLARGTGETQYF. The CDR3 nucleotides are TGTGCCAGCAGCTTAGCGCGGGGGACAGGAGAGACCCAGTACTTC.

The chain combines TRBV5-4 with TRBJ2-7, with 8 nucleotides matching TRBD1. This CDR3 comprises 12 residues. J lost 6 bases, V lost 5 bases, and 4 bases had no gene match. Germline lookup yields CDR1 SGHNT and CDR2 YYREEE (reference sequence). CDR3 in amino acids: CASSLDRGEQYV. In nucleotides, the CDR3 is TGTGCCAGCAGTCTTGACAGGGGCGAGCAGTACGTC.

The chain joins TRBV7-3 to TRBJ2-2; 10 bases agree with TRBD1. The V segment lost 2 bases and the J segment 5 bases; nucleotides outside the gene matches: 5. Germline-derived CDR1 and CDR2 are SGHTA and FQGTGA. This CDR3 contains 16 residues. The CDR3, as DNA: TGTGCCAGCAGCTTATCAGGGACAGGGGTAACCGGGGAGCTGTTTTTT. Protein sequence: CASSLSGTGVTGELFF.

The gene calls are TRBV5-5 and TRBJ2-1; 15 nucleotides line up with TRBD2. The CDR3 extends over 19 amino acids. The germline V gene has CDR1 SGHKS and CDR2 YYEKEE (reference sequence). V was pared by 4 bases and J by 5 bases, with 13 bases of the junction left unmatched. CDR3: CASSTGLAGGKFHDNEQFF. The CDR3 nucleotides are TGTGCCAGCAGCACCGGACTAGCGGGGGGGAAGTTTCACGACAATGAGCAGTTCTTC.

CDR3: CASSLGRGLTGELFF. The DNA for the CDR3 is TGCGCCAGCAGCTTGGGAAGGGGGCTCACCGGGGAGCTGTTTTTT. The chain couples TRBV5-1 to TRBJ2-2, with TRBD1 matching 7 bases. With V trimmed by 0 bases and J by 4 bases, 3 bases remained unmatched. This CDR3 comprises 15 residues. Germline CDR1 is SGHRS and CDR2 is YFSETQ.

V gene TRBV6-4 combines with J gene TRBJ2-2; D uncertain. This CDR3 region has 14 residues. Trimming stripped 4 bases from V and 7 bases from J, with 13 bases between. Germline CDR1 and CDR2: MRHNA and SNTAGT. CDR3 loop: CASSVGPNGGELFF. DNA of the CDR3: TGTGCCAGCAGTGTAGGTCCAAATGGCGGGGAGCTGTTTTTT.

The table lists this clone with a few counts. The CDR3 DNA sequence: TGTGCCAGCAGACAGGGGGCGAACACCGGGGAGCTGTTTTTT. It is translated as CASRQGANTGELFF. The genes are TRBV6-5 and TRBJ2-2; 8 bases match TRBD1. Trimming cost V 6 bases and J 0 bases; bases outside gene matches: 0. CDR3 length equals 14 residues. Germline lookup yields CDR1 MNHEY and CDR2 SVGAGI.

The rearrangement links TRBV6-2 or TRBV6-3 to TRBJ1-5; 10 nucleotides line up with TRBD1. Looked up from germline, CDR1 is MNHEY and CDR2 is SVGEGT. With 5 bases clipped from V and 10 bases from J, the junction kept 14 bases outside the gene matches. The CDR3 consists of 16 residues. DNA of the CDR3: TGTGCCAGCAGTCCCGGGACAGGGGCTGCCGCCGGCCCCCAGCATTTT. This codes for CASSPGTGAAAGPQHF.

The chain links TRBV4-1 to TRBJ2-6, with 11 nucleotides matching TRBD2. The V and J ends lost 7 bases and 0 bases, in that order; junction bases with no gene match: 8. Germline V gene sequence: CDR1 MGHRA, CDR2 YSYEKL. The CDR3 has 18 amino acids. The CDR3 DNA reads TGCGCCAGCACCCCAAGGGGACTAGCGGACTCTGGGGCCAACGTCCTGACTTTC. This codes for CASTPRGLADSGANVLTF.

The V call is TRBV30, the J call TRBJ1-5; TRBD1 is a possible D gene (6 bases). The CDR3 is 16 amino acids. Germline CDR1 GTSNPN, CDR2 SVGIG (reference sequence). V lost 2 bases, J lost 7 bases, and 21 bases lay in between. The CDR3, as DNA: TGTGCCTGGAGTTTAGGGGACACCTACAGTGGGCAGCCCCAGCATTTT. This encodes CAWSLGDTYSGQPQHF.

J is TRBJ2-1 and V is TRBV12-5; 13 nucleotides match TRBD2. The CDR3 consists of 17 residues. The junction had 6 bases not matched to a gene; V was cut back by 2 bases and J by 5 bases. Germline-derived CDR1 and CDR2 are LGHNT and FRNRAP. The CDR3 is CASGLRGLAGWNNEQFF. The CDR3 DNA follows: TGTGCTAGTGGTTTGAGGGGACTAGCGGGATGGAACAATGAGCAGTTCTTC.

The rearrangement uses TRBV6-1 and TRBJ1-6; weak D call: TRBD1 (5 bases). The germline V gene encodes CDR1 MNHNS and CDR2 SASEGT. V lost 1 base, J lost 9 bases, and 7 bases lay in between. The CDR3 loop spans 13 amino acids. The CDR3 spells CASSEDGGSPLHF. CDR3 nucleotides: TGTGCCAGCAGTGAAGATGGGGGTTCACCCCTCCACTTT.

V gene TRBV24-1 combines with J gene TRBJ2-5, with 7 bases lining up with TRBD1. This CDR3 region has 16 residues. V was pared by 0 bases and J by 4 bases, with 7 bases of the junction left unmatched. The germline V gene has CDR1 KGHDR and CDR2 SFDVKD. Here the CDR3 reads CATSDLRANRGETQYF. The CDR3 region has the DNA TGTGCCACCAGTGATTTGCGCGCTAACAGGGGAGAGACCCAGTACTTC.

The chain combines TRBV19 with TRBJ2-6; TRBD1 matches at 7 bases. This CDR3 is built from 16 residues. The trim removed 5 bases at V and 1 base at J, leaving 5 bases unmatched. From germline, CDR1 is LNHDA and CDR2 SQIVND (reference sequence). The chain's CDR3 is CASSSGTASGANVLTF. The CDR3 DNA sequence: TGTGCCAGTAGTTCCGGGACAGCTTCTGGGGCCAACGTCCTGACTTTC.

Concerning this clone itself: One end of the junction does not line up with germline, which may come from a read error. The V call is TRBV24-1, the J call TRBJ2-5, with 14 nucleotides matching TRBD2. Germline-derived CDR1 and CDR2 are KGHDR and SFDVKD. This CDR3 region has 12 residues. The CDR3 coding sequence is TGTGCCACCAGTGGGACTAGCGGGGGGTCCCACTTC. It yields the protein CATSGTSGGSHF.

This rearrangement joins TRBV3-1 (or the pseudogene TRBV3-2) to TRBJ2-2, with 8 bases identical to TRBD1. Germline CDR1 reads LGHDT; CDR2 reads YNNKEL (reference sequence). V trimming: 6 bases; J trimming: 5 bases; junction bases outside the gene matches: 11. The CDR3 runs 16 residues. CDR3 coding DNA: TGTGCCAGCAGACAAACAGGGGGAGTTCGAACCGGGGAGCTGTTTTTT. Encoded protein: CASRQTGGVRTGELFF.

The chain has TRBV27 and TRBJ2-2; TRBD2 agrees at 12 bases. The CDR3 consists of 14 residues. The V gene's germline CDR1 is MNHEY and CDR2 SMNVEV (reference sequence). Losses at the gene ends were 8 bases for V and 7 bases for J; bases not matched to a gene: 5. CDR3 sequence (DNA): TGTGCCAGCTCAGGACTAGCGGGGATCGGGGAGCTGTTTTTT. Amino acids: CASSGLAGIGELFF.

This chain joins TRBV19 and TRBJ2-1, with TRBD1 matching 8 bases. Looked up from germline, CDR1 is LNHDA and CDR2 is SQIVND (reference sequence). The CDR3 is made up of 15 amino acids. The V segment lost 6 bases and the J segment 5 bases; nucleotides outside the gene matches: 9. CDR3 sequence: CASSQDRADNNEQFF. The CDR3, as DNA: TGTGCCAGTAGCCAGGACAGGGCGGATAACAATGAGCAGTTCTTC.

The CDR3 region is CASSLGALDRGVSPLHF. CDR3 DNA sequence: TGTGCCAGCAGCTTGGGGGCTTTGGACAGGGGAGTTTCACCCCTCCACTTT. The chain has TRBV5-6 and TRBJ1-6, with TRBD1 matching over 9 bases. Trimming cost V 0 bases and J 9 bases; bases outside gene matches: 10. This CDR3 spans 17 amino acids. CDR1 is SGHDT and CDR2 is YYEEEE in the germline V gene.

The rearrangement uses TRBV19 and TRBJ1-5, with TRBD1 identical over 7 bases. CDR3 length: 15 amino acids. Germline assignment: CDR1 LNHDA and CDR2 SQIVND (reference sequence). The junction had 8 bases not matched to a gene; V was cut back by 5 bases and J by 4 bases. CDR3 loop: CASSRLTGTNQPQHF. CDR3 DNA sequence: TGTGCCAGTAGTCGCCTGACAGGGACAAATCAGCCCCAGCATTTT.

DNA for the CDR3: TGTGCCAGCGCCAGGCAGGGAGGTGGGACAGATACGCAGTATTTT. Protein: CASARQGGGTDTQYF. J is TRBJ2-3 and V is TRBV6-4; D may be TRBD2 (6 bases). The CDR3 runs 15 residues. CDR1 MRHNA and CDR2 SNTAGT come from the germline V gene. V shed 8 bases and J shed 3 bases, with 18 bases lying between them.

This clone was seen once. This rearrangement joins TRBV5-5 to TRBJ2-5; D may be TRBD1 or TRBD2 (6 bases each). The germline CDR1 and CDR2 sequences are SGHKS and YYEKEE (reference sequence). Trimming shortened V by 4 bases and J by 7 bases, and 14 bases separated the two germline ends. This CDR3 region has 13 residues. The CDR3 sequence is CASSGLGGRTQYF. CDR3 in DNA: TGTGCCAGCAGCGGACTTGGGGGGCGGACCCAGTACTTC.